The 2 T cell receptor beta chains in this list originate from one sample, sequenced in a study of identifying expanded T cells in peripheral blood. The repertoire was sequenced with immunoSEQ multiplex PCR; TCRdb's copy has only in-frame clones and lacks some. The table shows tens of thousands of clones, with around 86% occurring only once. Sequenced input: blood. These receptor sequences come from a person between 18 and 75 years old in good health.

The chain links TRBV7-3 to TRBJ2-1, with D possibly being TRBD2 (5 bases). This CDR3 has 13 residues. Looked up from germline, CDR1 is SGHTA and CDR2 is FQGTGA. Trimming shortened V by 3 bases and J by 8 bases, and 11 bases separated the two germline ends. The CDR3 nucleotides are TGTGCCAGCAGCTTGGCGGGTTATTATGAGCAGTTCTTC. This gives the protein CASSLAGYYEQFF.

This chain joins TRBV5-4 and TRBJ2-3; D unclear. V was clipped by 4 bases and J by 6 bases, with 12 bases between them. This CDR3 region has 13 residues. The germline V gene encodes CDR1 SGHNT and CDR2 YYREEE (reference sequence). The CDR3 sequence is CASSAAPTDTQYF. The CDR3 bases are TGTGCCAGCAGCGCGGCGCCCACGGATACGCAGTATTTT. Combining the CDR3 with reference TRBV5-4 and TRBJ2-3 gives the whole variable domain ETGVTQSPTHLIKTRGQQVTLRCSSQSGHNTVSWYQQALGQGPQFIFQYYREEENGRGNFPPRFSGLQFPNYSSELNVNALELDDSALYLCASSAAPTDTQYFGPGTRLTVL.